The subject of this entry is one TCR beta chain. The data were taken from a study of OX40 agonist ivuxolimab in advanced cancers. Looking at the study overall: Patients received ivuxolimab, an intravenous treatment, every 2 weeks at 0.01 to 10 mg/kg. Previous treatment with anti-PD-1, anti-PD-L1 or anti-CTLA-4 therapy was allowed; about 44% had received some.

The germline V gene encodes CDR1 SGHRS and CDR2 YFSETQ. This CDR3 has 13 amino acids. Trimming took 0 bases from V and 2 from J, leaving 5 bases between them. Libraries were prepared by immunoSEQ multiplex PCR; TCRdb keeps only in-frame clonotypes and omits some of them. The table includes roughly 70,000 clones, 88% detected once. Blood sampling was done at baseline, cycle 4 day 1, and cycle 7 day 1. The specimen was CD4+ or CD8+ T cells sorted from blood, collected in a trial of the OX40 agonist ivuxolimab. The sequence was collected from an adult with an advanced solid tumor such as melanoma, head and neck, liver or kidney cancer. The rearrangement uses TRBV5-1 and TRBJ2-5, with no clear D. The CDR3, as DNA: TGCGCCAGCAGCTTGGTCGGGCAAGAGACCCAGTACTTC. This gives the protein CASSLVGQETQYF.